These T cell receptor beta chains were read from a single sample in a study of identical twins. TCRdb re-called the 5' RACE reads through MiXCR, storing one row per CDR3 protein. This sample yields about 550,000 distinct CDR3 sequences, of which about a fifth are seen a single time; 0.48% belongs to the top ten. The same specimen was also included in a second study, on yellow fever vaccine responses in identical twins.

Sequencing used CD4+ T cells sorted from blood. The receptors come from a young woman in good health. CDR3s include the opening cysteine and the closing phenylalanine or tryptophan. A D gene is named only where the DNA matches it firmly. Part of the rows lack a size; the others show once, few, many or a class for expanded clones.

j_call clone_size d_call v_call cdr3_aa cdr3_nt
TRBJ2-2 - - TRBV3-1 CASSQGQNVNTGELFF TGTGCCAGCAGCCAAGGTCAGAACGTGAACACCGGGGAGCTGTTTTTT
TRBJ2-7 - - TRBV24-1 CATSDGFQDYEQYF TGTGCCACCAGTGACGGATTCCAAGACTACGAGCAGTACTTC
TRBJ1-2 - - TRBV4-2 CACSQDAAQGGYGYTF TGTGCCTGCAGCCAAGATGCAGCACAGGGTGGCTATGGCTACACCTTC
TRBJ2-7 few TRBD2 TRBV3-1 CASRHSGSGNYEQYF TGTGCCAGCAGGCATAGCGGGAGTGGGAACTACGAGCAGTACTTC
TRBJ2-7 few - TRBV9 CASSALAGRGEQYF TGTGCCAGCAGCGCCCTTGCGGGACGGGGCGAGCAGTACTTC
TRBJ2-2 - TRBD2 TRBV28 CASSLPPIGGRAGSGELFF TGTGCCAGCAGTTTACCCCCCATTGGCGGGAGGGCCGGATCCGGGGAGCTGTTTTTT
TRBJ1-2 many - TRBV11-2 CASSQGTSNYGYTF TGTGCCAGCAGCCAGGGGACGTCTAACTATGGCTACACCTTC
TRBJ1-1 - - TRBV6-5 CASSYQGLNTEAFF TGTGCCAGCAGTTACCAGGGATTGAACACTGAAGCTTTCTTT
TRBJ2-3 few - TRBV15 CATSRGQYKLGTDTQYF TGTGCCACCAGCAGAGGACAGTACAAACTCGGCACAGATACGCAGTATTTT
TRBJ1-4 few - TRBV6-1 CASSEAPGANEKLFF TGTGCCAGCAGTGAAGCCCCCGGGGCTAATGAAAAACTGTTTTTT
TRBJ1-2 once TRBD1 TRBV7-8 CASSWGQGASGYTF TGTGCCAGCAGCTGGGGACAGGGTGCGAGTGGCTACACCTTC
TRBJ2-1 - - TRBV2 CASSEAGSAEQFF TGTGCCAGCAGTGAGGCGGGATCGGCTGAGCAGTTCTTC
TRBJ2-7 few TRBD2 TRBV27 CASRIVTSGSYEQYF TGTGCCAGCAGGATCGTCACTAGCGGGTCTTACGAGCAGTACTTC
TRBJ2-7 few TRBD2 TRBV20-1 CSASVAGGTYEQYF TGCAGTGCTAGTGTAGCGGGAGGCACCTACGAGCAGTACTTC
TRBJ2-1 few TRBD2 TRBV7-2 CASLRTSGPYNEQFF TGTGCCTCCCTCCGGACTAGCGGTCCCTACAATGAGCAGTTCTTC
TRBJ2-3 - - TRBV5-6 CASRRADGRDTQYF TGTGCCAGCCGCAGGGCCGACGGGAGAGATACGCAGTATTTT
TRBJ2-6 - TRBD1 TRBV7-9 CASRMGQGASGANVLTF TGTGCCAGCAGGATGGGACAGGGGGCGTCTGGGGCCAACGTCCTGACTTTC
TRBJ1-1 - - TRBV25-1 CASSESKGYTEAFF TGTGCCAGCAGTGAAAGTAAAGGGTACACTGAAGCTTTCTTT
TRBJ2-1 - TRBD1 TRBV2 CASTTGQGVNEQFF TGTGCCAGCACCACGGGACAGGGTGTCAATGAGCAGTTCTTC
TRBJ2-3 few - TRBV6-1 CASRSARTATTDTQYF TGTGCCAGCAGATCTGCAAGGACAGCCACCACAGATACGCAGTATTTT
TRBJ1-5 many - TRBV12-3/TRBV12-4 CASSAGVQPQHF TGTGCCAGCTCGGCGGGGGTGCAGCCCCAGCATTTT
TRBJ2-4 - - TRBV6-1 CASRELVLAKNIQYF TGTGCCAGTAGGGAGCTGGTCTTAGCCAAAAACATTCAGTACTTC
TRBJ2-1 - - TRBV28 CASSSLWTNYNEQFF TGTGCCAGCAGTTCTCTCTGGACTAACTACAATGAGCAGTTCTTC
TRBJ1-2 few - TRBV20-1 CSARGNSNYGYTF TGCAGTGCTAGGGGAAATTCTAACTATGGCTACACCTTC
TRBJ1-6 - TRBD1 TRBV6-1 CASGNTGVNSPLHF TGTGCCAGCGGCAATACAGGGGTAAATTCACCCCTCCACTTT